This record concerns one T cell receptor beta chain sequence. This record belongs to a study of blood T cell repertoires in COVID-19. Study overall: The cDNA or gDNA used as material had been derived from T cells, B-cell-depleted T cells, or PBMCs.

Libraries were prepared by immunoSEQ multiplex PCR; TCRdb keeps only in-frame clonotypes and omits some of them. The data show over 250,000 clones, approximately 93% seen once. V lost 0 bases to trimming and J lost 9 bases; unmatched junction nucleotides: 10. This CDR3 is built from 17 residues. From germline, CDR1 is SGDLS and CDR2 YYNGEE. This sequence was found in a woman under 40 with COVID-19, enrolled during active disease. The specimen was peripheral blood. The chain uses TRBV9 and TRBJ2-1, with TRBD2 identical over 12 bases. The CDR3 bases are TGTGCCAGCAGCGTAGCTTTTGCTAGCGGGAGGGTCGTTGAGCAGTTCTTC. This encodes CASSVAFASGRVVEQFF.